This T cell receptor beta chain is drawn from a study of shared clonotypes between healthy human individuals. This table comes from immunoSEQ multiplex PCR, and its TCRdb copy is limited to in-frame clones, with some not included. The profile shows about 470,000 clones, roughly 80% of them singletons. The germline V and J ends were trimmed by 6 bases and 2 bases, with 16 bases remaining between them. CDR1 is SGHVS, CDR2 FNYEAQ, per germline. This CDR3 is built from 16 residues. Donors, without exception, were Caucasian adults residing in Nashville, Tennessee. This clone was seen only once. The receptor was isolated from a woman between 40 and 50 years old in good health. Some clones in this sample may be carry-over from other donors' samples. The sample taken for sequencing was PBMCs. V usage is TRBV7-6 and J usage is TRBJ2-2, with D perhaps assigned TRBD1 or TRBD2 (6 bases each). CDR3 protein: CASRSRGGLNTGELFF. Here the CDR3 DNA reads TGTGCCAGCAGGTCGAGAGGGGGGCTCAACACCGGGGAGCTGTTTTTT.